Included here is one T cell receptor beta chain sequence, with context. The data were produced by immunoSEQ multiplex PCR, yet TCRdb's version contains in-frame clones alone and is incomplete. The table includes roughly 110,000 clones, 76% detected once. This specimen belongs to a study of blood T cell repertoires in COVID-19. Germline loops: CDR1 MGHRA, CDR2 YSYEKL. V lost 0 bases to trimming and J lost 2 bases, with 11 bases between them. The CDR3 extends over 16 amino acids. The sequenced material came from peripheral blood. V gene TRBV4-1 combines with J gene TRBJ2-1; D is possibly TRBD2 (6 bases). The sequence was collected from a man older than 75 with COVID-19, enrolled during active disease. CDR3 loop: CASSQDGTYAYNEQFF. DNA for the CDR3: TGCGCCAGCAGCCAAGATGGGACTTACGCCTACAATGAGCAGTTCTTC.